Listed below are T cell receptor beta chains from one sample, sequenced in a study of blood T cell repertoires in COVID-19. TCRdb's copy holds only in-frame clones and misses some; the assay was immunoSEQ multiplex PCR. The table records under 300,000 clones, over 75% of them present only once. The sequencing sample was made of peripheral blood. All receptors come from a woman in her thirties or forties who had recovered from COVID-19. Both conserved end residues are part of each CDR3. A D gene is named only where the DNA matches it firmly. Clone size is stated in some rows and not others, as once, few, many or a class when expanded.

v_call: TRBV19
clone_size: -
j_call: TRBJ2-1
d_call: TRBD1
cdr3_nt: TGTGCCAGTAGTATAGCGACGGGACAGGATCTCAATGAGCAGTTCTTC
cdr3_aa: CASSIATGQDLNEQFF

v_call: TRBV10-1
clone_size: -
j_call: TRBJ2-4
d_call: TRBD1
cdr3_nt: TGCGCCAGCAGCAACGGGACAGTTGGCAACATTCAGTACTTC
cdr3_aa: CASSNGTVGNIQYF

v_call: TRBV2
clone_size: -
j_call: TRBJ2-5
d_call: -
cdr3_nt: TGTGCCAGCAGTGAAGACAGGGCTTTAAGGGAGACCCAGTACTTC
cdr3_aa: CASSEDRALRETQYF

v_call: TRBV7-9
clone_size: -
j_call: TRBJ2-2
d_call: -
cdr3_nt: TGTGCCAGCAGCACCCGGACAGTCACCGGGGAGCTGTTTTTT
cdr3_aa: CASSTRTVTGELFF

v_call: TRBV2
clone_size: -
j_call: TRBJ1-4
d_call: -
cdr3_nt: TGTGCCAGCAGTGAACTACACCCTCCTCGGGAACTGTTTTTT
cdr3_aa: CASSELHPPRELFF

v_call: TRBV3-1/TRBV3-2
clone_size: -
j_call: TRBJ2-7
d_call: TRBD1
cdr3_nt: TGTGCCAGCAGCCTACCGGGACAGGGGGCGAGCGAGCAGTACTTC
cdr3_aa: CASSLPGQGASEQYF

v_call: TRBV5-1
clone_size: -
j_call: TRBJ2-5
d_call: TRBD1
cdr3_nt: TGCGCCAGCAGCGTACTACAGGGGGCTGGAGAGACCCAGTACTTC
cdr3_aa: CASSVLQGAGETQYF

v_call: TRBV11-2
clone_size: -
j_call: TRBJ2-7
d_call: TRBD1
cdr3_nt: TGTGCCAGCAGCGCGCGACAGGGTCTCTCCTACGAGCAGTACTTC
cdr3_aa: CASSARQGLSYEQYF

v_call: TRBV12-2
clone_size: -
j_call: TRBJ2-6
d_call: -
cdr3_nt: TGTGCAAGTCGCTTAACAACTGGGGCCAACGTCCTGACTTTC
cdr3_aa: CASRLTTGANVLTF

v_call: TRBV21-1
clone_size: once
j_call: TRBJ1-2
d_call: -
cdr3_nt: TGTGCCAGCACGGAGGGGCGCTATGGCTACACCTTC
cdr3_aa: CASTEGRYGYTF

v_call: TRBV11-3
clone_size: -
j_call: TRBJ1-1
d_call: -
cdr3_nt: TGTGCCAGCAGCCCGCAGGTAGTCAACACTGAAGCTTTCTTT
cdr3_aa: CASSPQVVNTEAFF

v_call: TRBV7-2
clone_size: -
j_call: TRBJ1-5
d_call: TRBD1
cdr3_nt: TGTGCCAGCAGCCCCAGCGGGACAGGGGAGCAGCCCCAGCATTTT
cdr3_aa: CASSPSGTGEQPQHF